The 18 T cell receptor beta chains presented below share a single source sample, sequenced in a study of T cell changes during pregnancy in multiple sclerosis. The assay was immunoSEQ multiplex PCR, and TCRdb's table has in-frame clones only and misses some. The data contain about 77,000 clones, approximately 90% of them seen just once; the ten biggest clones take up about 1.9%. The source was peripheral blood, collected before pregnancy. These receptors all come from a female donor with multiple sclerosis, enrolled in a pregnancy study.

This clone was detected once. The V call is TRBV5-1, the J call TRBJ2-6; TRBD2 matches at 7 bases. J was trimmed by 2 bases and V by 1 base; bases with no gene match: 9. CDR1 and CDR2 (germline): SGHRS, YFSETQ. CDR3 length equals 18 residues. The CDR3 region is CASSLTRGEGAGANVLTF. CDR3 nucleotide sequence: TGCGCCAGCAGCTTGACTCGGGGGGAAGGGGCTGGGGCCAACGTCCTGACTTTC.

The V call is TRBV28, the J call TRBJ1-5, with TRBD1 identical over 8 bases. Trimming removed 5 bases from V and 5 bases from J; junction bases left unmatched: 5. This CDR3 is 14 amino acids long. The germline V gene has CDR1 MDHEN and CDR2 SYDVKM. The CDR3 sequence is CASSATGGDQPQHF. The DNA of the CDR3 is TGTGCCAGCAGTGCTACAGGGGGGGATCAGCCCCAGCATTTT.

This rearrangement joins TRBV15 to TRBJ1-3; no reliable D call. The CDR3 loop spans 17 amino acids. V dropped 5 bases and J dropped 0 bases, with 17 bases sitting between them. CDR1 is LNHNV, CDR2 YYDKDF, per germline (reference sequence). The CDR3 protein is CATSPLLTSASGNTIYF. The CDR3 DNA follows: TGTGCCACCAGCCCCCTATTGACATCCGCCTCTGGAAACACCATATATTTT.

The CDR3 reads CASSTTGGANVLTF. As DNA, the CDR3 is TGTGCCAGCAGTACCACAGGCGGGGCCAACGTCCTGACTTTC. The rearrangement uses TRBV6-6 and TRBJ2-6; D possibly corresponds to TRBD1 (5 bases). V was cut by 5 bases and J by 4 bases, with 9 bases left in between. The CDR3 covers 14 residues. Germline lookup yields CDR1 MNHNY and CDR2 SVGAGI (reference sequence).

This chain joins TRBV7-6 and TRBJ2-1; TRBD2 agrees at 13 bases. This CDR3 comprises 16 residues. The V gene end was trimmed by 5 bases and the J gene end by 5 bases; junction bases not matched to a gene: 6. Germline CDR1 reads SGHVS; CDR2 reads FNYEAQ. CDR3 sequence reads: CASSTGLAGRHNEQFF. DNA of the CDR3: TGTGCCAGCAGCACGGGACTAGCGGGGAGACACAATGAGCAGTTCTTC.

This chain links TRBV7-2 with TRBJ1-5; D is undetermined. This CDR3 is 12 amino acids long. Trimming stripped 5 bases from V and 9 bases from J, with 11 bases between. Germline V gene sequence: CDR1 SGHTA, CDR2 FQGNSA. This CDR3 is CASSGREGPQHF. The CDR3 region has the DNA TGTGCCAGCAGCGGCCGGGAGGGGCCCCAGCATTTT.

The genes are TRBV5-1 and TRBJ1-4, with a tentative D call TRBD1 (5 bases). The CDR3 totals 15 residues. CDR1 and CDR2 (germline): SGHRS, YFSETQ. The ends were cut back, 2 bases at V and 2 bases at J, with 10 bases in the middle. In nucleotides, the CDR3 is TGCGCCAGCAGCTTCGCAGGGTCTACTAATGAAAAACTGTTTTTT. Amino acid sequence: CASSFAGSTNEKLFF. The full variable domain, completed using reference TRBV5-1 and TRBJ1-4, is KAGVTQTPRYLIKTRGQQVTLSCSPISGHRSVSWYQQTPGQGLQFLFEYFSETQRNKGNFPGRFSGRQFSNSRSEMNVSTLELGDSALYLCASSFAGSTNEKLFFGSGTQLSVL.

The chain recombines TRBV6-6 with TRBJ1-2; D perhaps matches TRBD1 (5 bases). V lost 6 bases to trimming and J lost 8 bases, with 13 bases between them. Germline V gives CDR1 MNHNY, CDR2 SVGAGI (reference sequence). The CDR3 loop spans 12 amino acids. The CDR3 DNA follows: TGTGCCAGCAGGGTTCGGGGGAGCGGCTACACCTTC. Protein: CASRVRGSGYTF.

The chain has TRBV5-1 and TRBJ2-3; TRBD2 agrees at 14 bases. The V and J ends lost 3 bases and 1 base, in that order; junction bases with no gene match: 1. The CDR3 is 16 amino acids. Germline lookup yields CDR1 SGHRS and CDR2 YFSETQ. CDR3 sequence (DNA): TGCGCCAGCAGCTCGGGACTAGCGGGGGGCACAGATACGCAGTATTTT. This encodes CASSSGLAGGTDTQYF.

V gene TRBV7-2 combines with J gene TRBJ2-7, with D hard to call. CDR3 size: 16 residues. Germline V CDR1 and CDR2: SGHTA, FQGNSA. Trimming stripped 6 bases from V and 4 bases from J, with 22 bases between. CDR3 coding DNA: TGTGCCAGCAGTCATTCGGTCGCAGGATTATTATACGAGCAGTACTTC. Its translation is CASSHSVAGLLYEQYF.

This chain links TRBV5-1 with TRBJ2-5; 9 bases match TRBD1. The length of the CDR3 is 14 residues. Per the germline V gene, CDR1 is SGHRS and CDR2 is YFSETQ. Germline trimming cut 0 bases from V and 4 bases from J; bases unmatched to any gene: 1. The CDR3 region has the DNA TGCGCCAGCAGCTTGGTGGGACAGGGAGAGACCCAGTACTTC. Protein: CASSLVGQGETQYF.

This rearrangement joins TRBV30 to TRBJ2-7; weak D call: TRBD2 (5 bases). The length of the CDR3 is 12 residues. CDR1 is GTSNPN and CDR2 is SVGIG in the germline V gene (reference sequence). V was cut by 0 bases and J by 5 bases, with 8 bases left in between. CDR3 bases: TGTGCCTGGAGTGTAGGAGGCCACGAGCAGTACTTC. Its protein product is CAWSVGGHEQYF.

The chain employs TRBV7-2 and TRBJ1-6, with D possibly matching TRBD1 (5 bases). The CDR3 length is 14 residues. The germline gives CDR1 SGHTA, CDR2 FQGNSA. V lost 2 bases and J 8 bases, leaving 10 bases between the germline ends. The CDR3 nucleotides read TGTGCCAGCAGCTTACAGGGTGCGGATTCACCCCTCCACTTT. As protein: CASSLQGADSPLHF.

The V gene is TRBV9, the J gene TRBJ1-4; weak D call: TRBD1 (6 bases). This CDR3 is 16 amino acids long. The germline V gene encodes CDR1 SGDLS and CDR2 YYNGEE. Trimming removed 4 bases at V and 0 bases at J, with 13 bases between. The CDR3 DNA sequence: TGTGCCAGCAGCTCCGACAGGCTTGCAACTAATGAAAAACTGTTTTTT. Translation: CASSSDRLATNEKLFF.

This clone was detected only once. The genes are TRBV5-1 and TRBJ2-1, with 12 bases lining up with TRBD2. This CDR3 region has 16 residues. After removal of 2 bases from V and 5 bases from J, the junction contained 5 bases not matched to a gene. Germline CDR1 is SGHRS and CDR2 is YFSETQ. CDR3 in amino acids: CASSLRLAGDNNEQFF. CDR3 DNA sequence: TGCGCCAGCAGCTTAAGACTAGCGGGGGACAACAATGAGCAGTTCTTC.

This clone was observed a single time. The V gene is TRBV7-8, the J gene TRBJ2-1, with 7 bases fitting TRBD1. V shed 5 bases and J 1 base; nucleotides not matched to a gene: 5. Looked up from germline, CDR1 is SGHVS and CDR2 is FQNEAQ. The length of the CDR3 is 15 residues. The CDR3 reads CASSPDRVSYNEQFF. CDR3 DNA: TGTGCCAGCAGCCCTGACAGGGTATCCTACAATGAGCAGTTCTTC.

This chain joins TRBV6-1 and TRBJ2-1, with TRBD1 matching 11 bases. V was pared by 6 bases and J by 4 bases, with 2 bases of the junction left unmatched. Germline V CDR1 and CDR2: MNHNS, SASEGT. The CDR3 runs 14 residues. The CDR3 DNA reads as TGTGCCAGCAGCGGGACAGGGGGGTACAATGAGCAGTTCTTC. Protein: CASSGTGGYNEQFF.

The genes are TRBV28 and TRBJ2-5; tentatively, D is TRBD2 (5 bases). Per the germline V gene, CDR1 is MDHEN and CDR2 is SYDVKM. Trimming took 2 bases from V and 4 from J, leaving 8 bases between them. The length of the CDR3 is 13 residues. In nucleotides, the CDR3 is TGTGCCAGCAGTTTAGGGAGTGGAGAGACCCAGTACTTC. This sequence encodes CASSLGSGETQYF.